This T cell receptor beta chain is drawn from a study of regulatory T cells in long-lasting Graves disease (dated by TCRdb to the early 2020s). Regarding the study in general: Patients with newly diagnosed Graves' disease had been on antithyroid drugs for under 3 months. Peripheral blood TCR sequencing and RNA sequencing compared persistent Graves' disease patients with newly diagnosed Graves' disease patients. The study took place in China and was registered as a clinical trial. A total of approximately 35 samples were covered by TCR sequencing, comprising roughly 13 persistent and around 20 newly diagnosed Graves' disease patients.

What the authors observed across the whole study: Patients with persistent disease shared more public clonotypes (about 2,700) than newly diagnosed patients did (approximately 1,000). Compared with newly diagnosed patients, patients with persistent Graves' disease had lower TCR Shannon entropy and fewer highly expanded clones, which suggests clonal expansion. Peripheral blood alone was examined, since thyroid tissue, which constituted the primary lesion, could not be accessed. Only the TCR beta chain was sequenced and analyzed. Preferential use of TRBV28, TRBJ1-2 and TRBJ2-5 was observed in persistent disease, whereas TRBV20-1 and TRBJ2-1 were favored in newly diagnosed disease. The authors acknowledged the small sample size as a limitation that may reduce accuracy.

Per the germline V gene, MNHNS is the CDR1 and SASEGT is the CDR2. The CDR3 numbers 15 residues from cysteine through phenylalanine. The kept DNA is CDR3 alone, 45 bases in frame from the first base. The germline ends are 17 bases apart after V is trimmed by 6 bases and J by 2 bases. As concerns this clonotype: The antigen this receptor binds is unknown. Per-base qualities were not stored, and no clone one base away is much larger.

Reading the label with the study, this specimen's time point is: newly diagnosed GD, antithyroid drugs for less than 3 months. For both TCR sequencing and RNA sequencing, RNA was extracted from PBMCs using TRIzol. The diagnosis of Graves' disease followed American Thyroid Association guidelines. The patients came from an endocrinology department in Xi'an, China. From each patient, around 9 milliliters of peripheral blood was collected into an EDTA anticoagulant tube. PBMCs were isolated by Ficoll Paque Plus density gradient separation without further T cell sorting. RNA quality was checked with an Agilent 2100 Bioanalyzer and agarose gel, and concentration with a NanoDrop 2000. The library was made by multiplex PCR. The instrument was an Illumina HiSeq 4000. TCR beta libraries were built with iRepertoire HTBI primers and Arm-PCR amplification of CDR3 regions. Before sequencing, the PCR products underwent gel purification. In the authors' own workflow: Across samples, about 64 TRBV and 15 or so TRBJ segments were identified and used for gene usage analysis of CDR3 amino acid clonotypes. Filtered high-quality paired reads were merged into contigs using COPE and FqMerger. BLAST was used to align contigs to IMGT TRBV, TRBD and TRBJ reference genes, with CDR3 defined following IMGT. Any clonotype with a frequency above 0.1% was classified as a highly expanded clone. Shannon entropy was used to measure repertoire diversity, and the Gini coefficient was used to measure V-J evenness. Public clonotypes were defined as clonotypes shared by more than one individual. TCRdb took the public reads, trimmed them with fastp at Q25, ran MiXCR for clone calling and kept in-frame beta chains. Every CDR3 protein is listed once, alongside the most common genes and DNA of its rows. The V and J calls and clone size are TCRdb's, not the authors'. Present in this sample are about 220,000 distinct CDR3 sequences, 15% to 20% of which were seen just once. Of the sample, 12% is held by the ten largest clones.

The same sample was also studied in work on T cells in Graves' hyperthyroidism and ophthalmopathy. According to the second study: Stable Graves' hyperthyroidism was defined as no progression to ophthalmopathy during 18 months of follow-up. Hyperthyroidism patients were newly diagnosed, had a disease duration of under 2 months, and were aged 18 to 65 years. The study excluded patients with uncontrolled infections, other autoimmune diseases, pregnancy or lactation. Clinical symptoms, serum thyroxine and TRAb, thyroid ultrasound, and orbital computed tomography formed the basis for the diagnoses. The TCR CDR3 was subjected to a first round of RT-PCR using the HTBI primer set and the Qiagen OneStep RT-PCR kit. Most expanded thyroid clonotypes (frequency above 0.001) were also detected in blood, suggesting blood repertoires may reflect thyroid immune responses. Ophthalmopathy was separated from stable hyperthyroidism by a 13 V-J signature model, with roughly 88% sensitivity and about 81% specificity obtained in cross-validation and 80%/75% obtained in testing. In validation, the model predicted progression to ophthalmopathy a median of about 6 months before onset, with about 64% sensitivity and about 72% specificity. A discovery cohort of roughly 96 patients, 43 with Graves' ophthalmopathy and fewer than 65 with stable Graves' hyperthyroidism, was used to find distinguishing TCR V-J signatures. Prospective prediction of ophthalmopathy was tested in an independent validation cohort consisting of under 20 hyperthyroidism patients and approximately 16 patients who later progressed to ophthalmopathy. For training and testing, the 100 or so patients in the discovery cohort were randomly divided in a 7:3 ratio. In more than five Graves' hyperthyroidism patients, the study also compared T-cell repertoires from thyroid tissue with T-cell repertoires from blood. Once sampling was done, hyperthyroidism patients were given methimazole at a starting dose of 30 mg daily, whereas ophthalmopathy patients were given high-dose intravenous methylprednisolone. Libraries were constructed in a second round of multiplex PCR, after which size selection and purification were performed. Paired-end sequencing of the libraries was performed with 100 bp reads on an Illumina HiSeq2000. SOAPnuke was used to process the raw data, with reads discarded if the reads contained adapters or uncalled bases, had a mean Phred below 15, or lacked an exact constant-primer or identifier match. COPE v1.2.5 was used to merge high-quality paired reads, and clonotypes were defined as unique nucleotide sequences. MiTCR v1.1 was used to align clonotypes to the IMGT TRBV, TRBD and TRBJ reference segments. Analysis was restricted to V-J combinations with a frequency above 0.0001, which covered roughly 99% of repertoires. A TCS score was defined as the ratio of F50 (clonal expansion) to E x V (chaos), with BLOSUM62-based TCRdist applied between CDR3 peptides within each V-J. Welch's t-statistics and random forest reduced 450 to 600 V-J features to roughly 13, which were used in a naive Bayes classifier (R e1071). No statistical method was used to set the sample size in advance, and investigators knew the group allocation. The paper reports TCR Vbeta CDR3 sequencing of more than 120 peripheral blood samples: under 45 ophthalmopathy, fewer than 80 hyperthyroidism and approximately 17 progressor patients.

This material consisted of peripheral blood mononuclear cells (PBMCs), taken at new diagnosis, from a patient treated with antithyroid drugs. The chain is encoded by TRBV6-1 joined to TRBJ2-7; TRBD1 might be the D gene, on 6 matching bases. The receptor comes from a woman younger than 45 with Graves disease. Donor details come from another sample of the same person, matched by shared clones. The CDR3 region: CASSGYHRAPYEQYF. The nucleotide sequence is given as TGTGCCAGCAGCGGGTACCACAGGGCTCCCTACGAGCAGTACTTC.